Following are 25 T cell receptor beta chains from one sample sequenced in a study of shared clonotypes between healthy human individuals. The method was immunoSEQ multiplex PCR; TCRdb's version includes in-frame clones alone and lacks a portion of them. The data contain roughly 1,100,000 clones, around 76% of them singletons. Source material: memory CD4+ T cells sorted from blood. The subset is: CD45RA-negative fraction. These receptors all come from a man aged 18 to 29 in good health.

The chain links TRBV30 to TRBJ2-5, with 8 bases lining up with TRBD1. CDR1 is GTSNPN and CDR2 is SVGIG in the germline V gene (reference sequence). The CDR3 contains 16 residues. V shed 0 bases and J 4 bases; nucleotides not matched to a gene: 10. CDR3 in amino acids: CAWSVAGGGFRETQYF. The CDR3 region has the DNA TGTGCCTGGAGTGTCGCAGGGGGCGGTTTTAGAGAGACCCAGTACTTC.

This clone was recorded a few times. This chain joins TRBV30 and TRBJ1-6; unclear D gene. V was clipped by 3 bases and J by 9 bases, with 9 bases between them. Germline values: CDR1 GTSNPN, CDR2 SVGIG (reference sequence). This CDR3 comprises 12 residues. CDR3 residues: CAWSAMSSPLHF. The CDR3 region has the DNA TGTGCCTGGAGCGCGATGAGTTCACCCCTCCACTTT.

CDR3 sequence: CASSFRLAGGLTDTQYF. The CDR3, as DNA: TGTGCCAGCAGTTTCCGGCTAGCGGGGGGGCTGACAGATACGCAGTATTTT. The chain uses TRBV27 and TRBJ2-3; the match to TRBD2 covers 12 bases. The CDR3 extends over 17 amino acids. Germline V lookup: CDR1 MNHEY, CDR2 SMNVEV (reference sequence). V was pared by 3 bases and J by 3 bases, with 7 bases of the junction left unmatched.

The rearrangement uses TRBV6-1 and TRBJ2-2; weak D call: TRBD1 (5 bases). Germline CDR1 is MNHNS and CDR2 is SASEGT. The CDR3 spans 13 residues. With 4 bases removed from V and 6 bases from J, the gap between germline ends came to 9 bases. The CDR3 nucleotides are TGTGCCAGCAGTGCCCAGGGTTCCGGGGAGCTGTTTTTT. Protein product: CASSAQGSGELFF.

This clone has a single count. The rearrangement joins TRBV5-4 to TRBJ2-2; D ambiguous. Germline V gene data show CDR1 as SGHNT and CDR2 as YYREEE (reference sequence). The length of the CDR3 is 13 residues. Trimming shortened V by 5 bases and J by 4 bases, and 9 bases separated the two germline ends. CDR3 nucleotides: TGTGCCAGCAGGCGAAGTGGCACCGGGGAGCTGTTTTTT. Its translation: CASRRSGTGELFF.

The rearrangement uses TRBV30 and TRBJ1-4; tentative D call: TRBD1 (5 bases). V was pared by 2 bases and J by 8 bases, with 9 bases between. The CDR3 totals 12 residues. The germline CDR1 and CDR2 sequences are GTSNPN and SVGIG (reference sequence). Here the CDR3 DNA reads TGTGCCTGGAGTACACGGGGGGAAAAACTGTTTTTT. It yields the protein CAWSTRGEKLFF.

CDR3 in amino acids: CAWTLGVQETQYF. The CDR3 DNA reads as TGTGCCTGGACCCTAGGAGTCCAAGAGACCCAGTACTTC. The chain recombines TRBV30 with TRBJ2-5; D remains ambiguous. Trimming cost V 4 bases and J 1 base, with 10 bases left between them. Germline lookup yields CDR1 GTSNPN and CDR2 SVGIG (reference sequence). This CDR3 has 13 residues.

The chain carries TRBV5-8 and TRBJ2-3; TRBD2 matches at 11 bases. Germline CDR1 and CDR2: SGHTS and YDEGEE. Trimming removed 4 bases from V and 5 bases from J; junction bases left unmatched: 6. This CDR3 is built from 15 residues. This CDR3 is CASSRGLAGGDTQYF. Here the CDR3 DNA reads TGTGCCAGCAGCCGCGGACTAGCGGGCGGAGATACGCAGTATTTT.

The DNA of the CDR3 is TGTGCCAGCAGCTTAGGTAGCGGGAGACTTAATGAGCAGTTCTTC. Protein sequence: CASSLGSGRLNEQFF. The J gene is TRBJ2-1, the V gene TRBV7-3; 9 bases are shared with TRBD2. Germline V gene data show CDR1 as SGHTA and CDR2 as FQGTGA. V was pared by 2 bases and J by 7 bases, with 6 bases of the junction left unmatched. The CDR3 totals 15 residues.

The rearrangement links TRBV15 to TRBJ1-2; D not resolved. V lost 1 base, J lost 1 base, and 4 bases lay in between. This CDR3 has 13 amino acids. Per the germline V gene, CDR1 is LNHNV and CDR2 is YYDKDF (reference sequence). The CDR3: CATSRGLNYGYTF. CDR3 DNA sequence: TGTGCCACCAGCAGAGGGCTTAACTATGGCTACACCTTC.

The chain couples TRBV20-1 to TRBJ2-1, with D maybe TRBD2 (6 bases). The CDR3 contains 11 residues. From germline, CDR1 is DFQATT and CDR2 SNEGSKA (reference sequence). CDR3 sequence reads: CGVRGYNEQFF. The CDR3 DNA follows: TGCGGAGTGCGGGGCTACAATGAGCAGTTCTTC.

The genes are TRBV27 and TRBJ1-6, with D perhaps matching TRBD1 (5 bases). This CDR3 has 12 residues. CDR1 and CDR2 (germline): MNHEY, SMNVEV (reference sequence). The ends were cut back, 6 bases at V and 10 bases at J, with 10 bases in the middle. CDR3: CASRWGRSPLHF. The CDR3 DNA is TGTGCCAGCAGGTGGGGACGGTCACCCCTCCACTTT.

The J gene is TRBJ1-2, the V gene TRBV30; a possible D gene is TRBD1 (5 bases). V was pared by 1 base and J by 4 bases, with 7 bases between. The CDR3 totals 12 residues. Germline lookup yields CDR1 GTSNPN and CDR2 SVGIG (reference sequence). The CDR3 protein is CAWSEDTYGYTF. In DNA form, the CDR3 reads TGTGCCTGGAGTGAGGACACCTATGGCTACACCTTC.

The chain carries TRBV11-3 and TRBJ2-5; 9 bases line up with TRBD2. Germline V lookup: CDR1 SGHNT, CDR2 YENEEA. V lost 3 bases, J lost 4 bases, and 6 bases stayed unmatched. This CDR3 has 15 residues. The CDR3 DNA is TGTGCCAGCAGCTTCGGCGGGGGGGCCCCAGAGACCCAGTACTTC. This encodes CASSFGGGAPETQYF.

The chain links TRBV4-1 to TRBJ2-7; no reliable D call. The CDR3 length is 17 residues. From germline, CDR1 is MGHRA and CDR2 YSYEKL. V was cut by 5 bases and J by 5 bases, with 25 bases left in between. The CDR3 nucleotides read TGCGCCAGCAGCGAAGGGCCCGTTGAAACGGTCCAGAACGAGCAGTACTTC. This gives the protein CASSEGPVETVQNEQYF.

The chain has TRBV27 and TRBJ2-1; a possible D gene is TRBD1 (5 bases). Looked up from germline, CDR1 is MNHEY and CDR2 is SMNVEV (reference sequence). Trimming removed 5 bases from V and 0 bases from J, with 11 bases in between. The CDR3 contains 15 residues. The CDR3 here is CASSEDINSYNEQFF. The CDR3, as DNA: TGTGCCAGCAGTGAGGACATAAACTCCTACAATGAGCAGTTCTTC.

This clone came up a few times. This chain links TRBV11-2 with TRBJ1-6; D is unresolved. This CDR3 is 15 amino acids long. V lost 7 bases and J 6 bases, leaving 16 bases between the germline ends. CDR1 SGHAT and CDR2 FQNNGV come from the germline V gene. CDR3 in amino acids: CASTRQPVGNSPLHF. CDR3 coding DNA: TGTGCCAGCACCAGGCAGCCGGTCGGTAATTCACCCCTCCACTTT.

The chain uses TRBV7-8 and TRBJ1-6; tentatively, D is TRBD1 (6 bases). Looked up from germline, CDR1 is SGHVS and CDR2 is FQNEAQ. V shed 3 bases and J shed 4 bases, with 10 bases lying between them. The CDR3 loop spans 15 amino acids. In DNA, the CDR3 is TGTGCCAGCAGCTTCGGACAGACTTATAATTCACCCCTCCACTTT. Translation gives CASSFGQTYNSPLHF.

This sequence joins TRBV6-1 and TRBJ1-2, with D unclear. The CDR3 has 15 residues. The germline V gene has CDR1 MNHNS and CDR2 SASEGT. V lost 8 bases and J 3 bases, leaving 19 bases between the germline ends. In DNA, the CDR3 is TGTGCCAGCGCCCAACGGACGGCCGGGGACTATGGCTACACCTTC. This translates into CASAQRTAGDYGYTF.

The chain combines TRBV21-1 with TRBJ1-1; the table's D call, TRBD1, has no DNA check behind it. TRBV21-1 is designated a pseudogene. This CDR3 spans 18 amino acids. In nucleotides, the CDR3 is TGTGCCAGCAGCTCCGATACACGACAGGCCCTTGTGGGGACTGAAGCTTTCTTT. Residues: CASSSDTRQALVGTEAFF.

This sequence joins TRBV11-2 and TRBJ2-7, with TRBD2 matching 12 bases. J gave up 2 bases and V 4 bases, and 3 bases lay outside the gene matches. This CDR3 region has 15 residues. The V gene's germline CDR1 is SGHAT and CDR2 FQNNGV. CDR3 DNA sequence: TGTGCCAGCAGCTCGACTAGCGGGGGAACCTACGAGCAGTACTTC. It yields the protein CASSSTSGGTYEQYF.

The CDR3 region is CAISEPGLAADTQYF. CDR3 nucleotides: TGTGCCATCAGTGAACCGGGACTAGCCGCAGATACGCAGTATTTT. The chain employs TRBV10-3 and TRBJ2-3; 9 bases match TRBD2. The CDR3 is 15 residues long. Trimming at V came to 3 bases and at J to 4 bases, leaving 5 bases not matched to a gene. CDR1 and CDR2 (germline): ENHRY, SYGVKD.

V is TRBV2 and J is TRBJ1-2; TRBD1 is a possible D gene (6 bases). The V end was cut by 7 bases, the J end by 4 bases, with 16 bases between. Germline CDR1 is SNHLY and CDR2 is FYNNEI. The CDR3 spans 14 residues. Here the CDR3 reads CASTRQEYRYGYTF. CDR3 DNA sequence: TGTGCCAGCACTCGACAGGAGTATCGCTATGGCTACACCTTC.

The V call is TRBV10-1, the J call TRBJ1-1; a possible D gene is TRBD1 (5 bases). Deletions cut 9 bases from V and 7 bases from J, with 18 bases between. CDR3 length equals 13 residues. In germline, CDR1 is WNHNN, CDR2 SYGVQD (reference sequence). CDR3: CASSASGGGEAFF. DNA of the CDR3: TGCGCCAGTTCAGCTTCGGGGGGGGGTGAAGCTTTCTTT.

J is TRBJ2-7 and V is TRBV5-1, with TRBD2 identical over 13 bases. The length of the CDR3 is 15 residues. The V segment lost 4 bases and the J segment 1 base; nucleotides outside the gene matches: 2. The germline V gene has CDR1 SGHRS and CDR2 YFSETQ. CDR3 sequence: CASSPGLAGSYEQYF. For the CDR3, the DNA is TGCGCCAGCAGCCCGGGACTAGCGGGATCCTACGAGCAGTACTTC.